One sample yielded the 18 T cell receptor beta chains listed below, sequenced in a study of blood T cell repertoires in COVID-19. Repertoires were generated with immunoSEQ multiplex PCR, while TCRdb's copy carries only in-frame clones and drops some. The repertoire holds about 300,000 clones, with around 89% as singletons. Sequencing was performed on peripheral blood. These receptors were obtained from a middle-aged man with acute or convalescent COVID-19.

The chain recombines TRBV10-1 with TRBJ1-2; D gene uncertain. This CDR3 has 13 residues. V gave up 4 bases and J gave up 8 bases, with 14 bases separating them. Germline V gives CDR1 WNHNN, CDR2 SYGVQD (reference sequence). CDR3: CASSVWQFTGYTF. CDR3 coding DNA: TGCGCCAGCAGTGTGTGGCAGTTTACCGGCTACACCTTC.

This CDR3 is CASSFAGGTITGELFF. CDR3 in DNA: TGTGCCAGTAGTTTTGCGGGGGGGACCATCACCGGGGAGCTGTTTTTT. The chain links TRBV19 to TRBJ2-2; 9 nucleotides agree with TRBD2. The CDR3 runs to 16 residues. The germline gives CDR1 LNHDA, CDR2 SQIVND (reference sequence). Germline trimming cut 5 bases from V and 4 bases from J; bases unmatched to any gene: 8.

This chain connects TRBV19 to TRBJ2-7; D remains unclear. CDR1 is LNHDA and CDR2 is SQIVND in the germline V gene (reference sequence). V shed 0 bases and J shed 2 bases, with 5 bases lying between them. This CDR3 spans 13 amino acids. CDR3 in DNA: TGTGCCAGTAGTATAGACCTCGCCTACGAGCAGTACTTC. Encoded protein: CASSIDLAYEQYF.

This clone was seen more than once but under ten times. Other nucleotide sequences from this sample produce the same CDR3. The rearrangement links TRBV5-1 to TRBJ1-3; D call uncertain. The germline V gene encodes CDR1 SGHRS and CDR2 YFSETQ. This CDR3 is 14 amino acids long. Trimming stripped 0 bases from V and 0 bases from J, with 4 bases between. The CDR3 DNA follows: TGCGCCAGCAGCTTGGACAGCTCTGGAAACACCATATATTTT. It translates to CASSLDSSGNTIYF. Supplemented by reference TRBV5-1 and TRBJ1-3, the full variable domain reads KAGVTQTPRYLIKTRGQQVTLSCSPISGHRSVSWYQQTPGQGLQFLFEYFSETQRNKGNFPGRFSGRQFSNSRSEMNVSTLELGDSALYLCASSLDSSGNTIYFGEGSWLTVV.

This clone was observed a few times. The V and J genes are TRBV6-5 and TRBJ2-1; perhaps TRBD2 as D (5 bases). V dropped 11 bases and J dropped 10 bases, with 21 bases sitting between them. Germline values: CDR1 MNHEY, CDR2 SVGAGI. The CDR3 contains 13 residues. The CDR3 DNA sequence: TGTGCCGGGTCTGAGAGGGCGGCCTTGGAGCAGTTCTTC. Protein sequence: CAGSERAALEQFF.

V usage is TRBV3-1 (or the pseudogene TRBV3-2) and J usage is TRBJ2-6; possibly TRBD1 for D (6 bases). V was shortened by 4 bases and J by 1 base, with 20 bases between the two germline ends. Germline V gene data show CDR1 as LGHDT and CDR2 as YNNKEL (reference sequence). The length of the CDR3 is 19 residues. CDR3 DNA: TGTGCCAGCAGCCTACCGGGACCGGGACATCGTTCTGGGGCCAACGTCCTGACTTTC. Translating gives CASSLPGPGHRSGANVLTF.

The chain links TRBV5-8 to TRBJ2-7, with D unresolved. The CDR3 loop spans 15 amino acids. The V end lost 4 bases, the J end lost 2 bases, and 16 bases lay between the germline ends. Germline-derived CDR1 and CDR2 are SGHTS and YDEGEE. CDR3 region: CASSPVSPSAYEQYF. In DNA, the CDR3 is TGTGCCAGCAGCCCAGTTTCTCCCAGTGCCTACGAGCAGTACTTC.

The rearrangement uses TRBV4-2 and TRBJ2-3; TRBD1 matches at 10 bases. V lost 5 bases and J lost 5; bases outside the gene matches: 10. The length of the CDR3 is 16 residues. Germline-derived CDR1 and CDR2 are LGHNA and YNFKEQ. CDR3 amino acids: CASSLPGQGRLDTQYF. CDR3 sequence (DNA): TGTGCCAGCAGCTTGCCGGGACAGGGGAGATTAGATACGCAGTATTTT.

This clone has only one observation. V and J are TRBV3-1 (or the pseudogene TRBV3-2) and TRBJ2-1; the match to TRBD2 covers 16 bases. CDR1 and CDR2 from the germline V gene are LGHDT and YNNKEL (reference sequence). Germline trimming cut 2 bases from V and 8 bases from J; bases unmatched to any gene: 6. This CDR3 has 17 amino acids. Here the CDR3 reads CASSQPGTSGGADEQFF. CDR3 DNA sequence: TGTGCCAGCAGCCAACCCGGGACTAGCGGGGGGGCAGATGAGCAGTTCTTC.

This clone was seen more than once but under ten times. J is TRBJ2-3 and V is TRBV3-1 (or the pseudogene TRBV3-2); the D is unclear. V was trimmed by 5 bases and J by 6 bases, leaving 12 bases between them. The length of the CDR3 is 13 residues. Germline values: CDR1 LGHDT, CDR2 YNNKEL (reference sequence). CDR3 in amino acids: CASSTYLVDTQYF. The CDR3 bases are TGTGCCAGCAGCACCTACCTAGTGGATACGCAGTATTTT.

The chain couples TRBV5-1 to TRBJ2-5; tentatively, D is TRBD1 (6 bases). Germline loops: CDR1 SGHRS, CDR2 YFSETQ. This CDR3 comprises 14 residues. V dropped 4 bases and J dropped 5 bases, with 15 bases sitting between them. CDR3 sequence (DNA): TGCGCCAGCAGCCCTACAGGGAGTTACGAGACCCAGTACTTC. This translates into CASSPTGSYETQYF.

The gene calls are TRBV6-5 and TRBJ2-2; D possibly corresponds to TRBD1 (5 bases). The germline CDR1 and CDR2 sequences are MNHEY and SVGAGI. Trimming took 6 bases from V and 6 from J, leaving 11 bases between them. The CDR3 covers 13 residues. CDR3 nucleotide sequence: TGTGCCAGCAGCATAGGGGTGGCCGGGGAGCTGTTTTTT. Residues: CASSIGVAGELFF.

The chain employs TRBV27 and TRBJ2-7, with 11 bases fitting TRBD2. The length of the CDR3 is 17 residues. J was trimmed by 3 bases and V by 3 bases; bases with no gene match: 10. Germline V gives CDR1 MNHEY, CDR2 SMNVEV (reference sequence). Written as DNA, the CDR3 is TGTGCCAGCAGTTTGCCAACTAGCGGGGGACCTATCTACGAGCAGTACTTC. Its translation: CASSLPTSGGPIYEQYF.

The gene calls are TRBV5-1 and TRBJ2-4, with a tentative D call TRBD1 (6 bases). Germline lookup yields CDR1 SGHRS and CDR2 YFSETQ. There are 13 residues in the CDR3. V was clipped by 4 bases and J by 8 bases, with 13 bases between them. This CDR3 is CASSPVGADIQYF. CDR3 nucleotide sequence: TGCGCCAGCAGCCCCGTGGGGGCGGACATTCAGTACTTC.

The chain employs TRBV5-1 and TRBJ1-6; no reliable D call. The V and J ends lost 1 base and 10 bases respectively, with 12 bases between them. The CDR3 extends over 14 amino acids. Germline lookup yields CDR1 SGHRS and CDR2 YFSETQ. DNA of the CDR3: TGCGCCAGCAGCTTGCTTCCTTATCGGTCACCCCTCCACTTT. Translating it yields CASSLLPYRSPLHF. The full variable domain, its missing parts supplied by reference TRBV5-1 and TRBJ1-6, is KAGVTQTPRYLIKTRGQQVTLSCSPISGHRSVSWYQQTPGQGLQFLFEYFSETQRNKGNFPGRFSGRQFSNSRSEMNVSTLELGDSALYLCASSLLPYRSPLHFGNGTRLTVT.

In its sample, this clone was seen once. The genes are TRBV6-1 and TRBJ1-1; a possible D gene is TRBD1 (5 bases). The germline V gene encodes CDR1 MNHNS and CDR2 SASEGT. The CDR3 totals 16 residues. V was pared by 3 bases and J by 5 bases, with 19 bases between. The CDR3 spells CASSDFMERGITEAFF. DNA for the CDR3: TGTGCCAGCAGTGACTTTATGGAAAGGGGAATAACTGAAGCTTTCTTT.

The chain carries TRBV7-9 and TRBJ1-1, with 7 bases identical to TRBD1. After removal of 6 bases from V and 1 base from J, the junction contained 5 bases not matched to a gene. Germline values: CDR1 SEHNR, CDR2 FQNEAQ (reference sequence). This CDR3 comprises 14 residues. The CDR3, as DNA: TGTGCCAGCAGTCCGACAGGGCGGAACACTGAAGCTTTCTTT. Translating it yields CASSPTGRNTEAFF.

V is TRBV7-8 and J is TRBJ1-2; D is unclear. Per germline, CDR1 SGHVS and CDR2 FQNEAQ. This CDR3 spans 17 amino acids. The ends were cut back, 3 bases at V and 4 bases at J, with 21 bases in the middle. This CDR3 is CASSLKREDPLIYGYTF. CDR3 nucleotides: TGTGCCAGCAGCTTGAAGAGGGAGGATCCATTAATCTATGGCTACACCTTC.